These T cell receptor beta chains were read from a single sample in a study of shared clonotypes between healthy human individuals. Repertoires were generated with immunoSEQ multiplex PCR, while TCRdb's copy carries only in-frame clones and drops some. This table holds about 2.4 million clones, 93% found once. The sequenced material came from naive CD4+ T cells from PBMCs. Receptor source: a young man in good health. Some clones in this sample may be carry-over from other donors' samples. Each CDR3 is given with its conserved first and last residue. D genes are given only for firm matches.

j_gene	v_gene	d_gene	CDR3nt	CDR3aa
TRBJ2-5	TRBV9	TRBD1	TGTGCCAGCAGCAGGGGACAGGGAAAGGGAGAGACCCAGTACTTC	CASSRGQGKGETQYF
TRBJ2-1	TRBV28	-	TGTGCCAGCAGCCACTCTCGGGAGCAGTTCTTC	CASSHSREQFF
TRBJ2-1	TRBV4-3	TRBD1	TGCGCCAGCAGCCAAGTGGCCGCGGGACAGGGGGTTCTAAGCTCCTACAATGAGCAGTTCTTC	CASSQVAAGQGVLSSYNEQFF
TRBJ1-1	TRBV15	-	TGTGCCACCAGCAGAGCCGCGAGGGATCCCGAAGGCACTGAAGCTTTCTTT	CATSRAARDPEGTEAFF
TRBJ2-3	TRBV4-3	TRBD2	TGCGCCAGCAGCCAAGCAGCGGGAGGGGTGACAGATACGCAGTATTTT	CASSQAAGGVTDTQYF
TRBJ2-7	TRBV18	TRBD1	TGTGCCAGCAACCCGGGACAGGGCCCCTACGAGCAGTACTTC	CASNPGQGPYEQYF
TRBJ2-7	TRBV28	-	TGTGCCAGCGGTCAAAAAACCTACGAGCAGTACTTC	CASGQKTYEQYF
TRBJ2-7	TRBV28	-	TGTGCCAGCAGGGGGGCAGGGGGGACCTACGAGCAGTACTTC	CASRGAGGTYEQYF
TRBJ2-1	TRBV2	-	TGTGCCAGCAGGTTTCGGCTAGTCGGGAGCTATGAGCAGTTCTTC	CASRFRLVGSYEQFF
TRBJ2-2	TRBV7-6	TRBD1	TGTGCCAGCAGCACCCGGACAGGGATTGACACCGGGGAGCTGTTTTTT	CASSTRTGIDTGELFF
TRBJ1-5	TRBV6-6	-	TGTGCCAGCAGTGAGGGGGATCAGCCCCAGCATTTT	CASSEGDQPQHF
TRBJ1-1	TRBV30	-	TGTGCCTGGAGTCATAGCCACACTGAAGCTTTCTTT	CAWSHSHTEAFF
TRBJ2-3	TRBV9	TRBD2	TGTGCCAGCAGCGTCTTAGCGGGAATCACAGATACGCAGTATTTT	CASSVLAGITDTQYF
TRBJ2-7	TRBV5-1	-	TGCGCCAGCAGCTTGGGAGTGGCTCCGAGCTCCGAGCAGTACTTC	CASSLGVAPSSEQYF